What follows are 15 T cell receptor beta chains derived from one specimen sequenced in a study of cytomegalovirus exposure and HLA in healthy donors. The study ran its PCR with 60 Vbeta and 13 Jbeta primers. Assay used: immunoSEQ multiplex PCR; TCRdb lists only in-frame clones, some missing. In the table there are approximately 190,000 clones, over 75% of which are singletons. Sample: PBMCs. These receptors were collected from a man between 45 and 60 years old in good health and CMV-seronegative.

As for this clone: A read error may produce the germline difference seen at one junction end. The chain uses TRBV7-9 and TRBJ1-3; D is possibly TRBD1 (6 bases). This CDR3 is 17 amino acids long. Germline CDR1 reads SEHNR; CDR2 reads FQNEAQ (reference sequence). The DNA for the CDR3 is TGTTCCAGCAGCGACGCCGACGGACAGTCCTCTGGAAACACCATATATTTT. This encodes CSSSDADGQSSGNTIYF.

This chain links TRBV7-6 with TRBJ2-7; D is ambiguous. Germline V gene lookup returns CDR1 SGHVS and CDR2 FNYEAQ. Trimming removed 1 base from V and 5 bases from J, with 6 bases in between. CDR3 length equals 12 residues. In nucleotides, the CDR3 is TGTGCCAGCAGCTTAGGGGCAAACGAGCAGTACTTC. Its translation: CASSLGANEQYF.

The genes are TRBV19 and TRBJ1-2; 7 positions agree with TRBD1. This CDR3 is built from 14 residues. Unmatched junction bases numbered 4, after V lost 3 bases and J lost 3 bases. Germline assignment: CDR1 LNHDA and CDR2 SQIVND (reference sequence). The CDR3 sequence: CASSIYDRDYGYTF. Written as DNA, the CDR3 is TGTGCCAGTAGTATTTATGACAGGGACTATGGCTACACCTTC.

The chain recombines TRBV12-2 with TRBJ2-5; the table's D call, TRBD2, has no DNA check behind it. TRBV12-2 has pseudogene status. The CDR3 contains 16 residues. DNA of the CDR3: TGTGCCCGCGGGGCAGGTAAAAATCGGGCTCCGGAGACCCAGTACTTC. Its translation: CARGAGKNRAPETQYF.

This rearrangement joins TRBV11-3 to TRBJ2-1, with 16 bases that match TRBD2. Germline values: CDR1 SGHNT, CDR2 YENEEA. The CDR3 consists of 17 residues. V dropped 1 base and J dropped 9; count of bases not matched to a gene: 6. The CDR3 sequence: CASSLGLGLAGGREQFF. The DNA for the CDR3 is TGTGCCAGCAGCTTAGGCCTGGGACTAGCGGGGGGGCGTGAGCAGTTCTTC.

The chain recombines TRBV4-3 with TRBJ2-3; 14 nucleotides align to TRBD2. CDR1 and CDR2 (germline): LGHNA, YSLEER. V lost 2 bases and J lost 3; bases outside the gene matches: 1. The CDR3 has 16 amino acids. The CDR3 reads CASSQRTSGGTDTQYF. In DNA form, the CDR3 reads TGCGCCAGCAGCCAAAGGACTAGCGGGGGGACAGATACGCAGTATTTT.

V and J are TRBV25-1 and TRBJ1-4, with D perhaps matching TRBD1 (6 bases). Germline lookup yields CDR1 MGHDK and CDR2 SYGVNS. The V and J ends lost 8 bases and 5 bases respectively, with 18 bases between them. The CDR3 is 15 residues long. The CDR3 loop reads CASGEEGGNNEKLFF. CDR3 DNA sequence: TGTGCCAGCGGAGAGGAAGGGGGAAACAATGAAAAACTGTTTTTT.

This clone was counted only a few times. The chain carries TRBV28 and TRBJ1-3; 8 nucleotides line up with TRBD1. The germline gives CDR1 MDHEN, CDR2 SYDVKM. V trimming: 5 bases; J trimming: 2 bases; junction bases outside the gene matches: 5. This CDR3 spans 15 amino acids. CDR3 in DNA: TGTGCCAGCAGTGGGGGACAGGCACCTGGAAACACCATATATTTT. This gives the protein CASSGGQAPGNTIYF.

The rearrangement joins TRBV13 to TRBJ1-1, with 7 bases fitting TRBD1. Per the germline V gene, CDR1 is PRHDT and CDR2 is FYEKMQ (reference sequence). The V and J ends lost 7 bases and 6 bases, in that order; junction bases with no gene match: 11. The CDR3 has 14 residues. The CDR3 nucleotides read TGTGCCAGCAACCTCCGGGACAGTGGGGCTGAAGCTTTCTTT. The encoded protein is CASNLRDSGAEAFF.

The V gene is TRBV10-3, the J gene TRBJ2-5; 8 bases are shared with TRBD2. V dropped 10 bases and J dropped 4; count of bases not matched to a gene: 8. Germline CDR1 reads ENHRY; CDR2 reads SYGVKD. The CDR3 has 13 amino acids. The CDR3 loop is CATGIGGVETQYF. CDR3 nucleotides: TGTGCCACGGGGATCGGGGGGGTAGAGACCCAGTACTTC.

This clone was recorded a few times. CDR3 DNA sequence: TGTGCCAGCAGTTACTACAGCGGGGGTATTCCCGATACGCAGTATTTT. Translated, it gives CASSYYSGGIPDTQYF. The rearrangement uses TRBV6-5 and TRBJ2-3, with 8 bases that match TRBD2. The germline CDR1 and CDR2 sequences are MNHEY and SVGAGI. The CDR3 loop spans 16 amino acids. V was pared by 1 base and J by 6 bases, with 9 bases of the junction left unmatched.

This rearrangement joins TRBV2 to TRBJ1-2; D is possibly TRBD1 (5 bases). The V end was cut by 4 bases, the J end by 6 bases, with 9 bases between. This CDR3 region has 12 residues. The germline CDR1 and CDR2 sequences are SNHLY and FYNNEI. The CDR3 sequence is CASSGRVDGYTF. The CDR3 DNA sequence: TGTGCCAGCAGTGGCAGGGTCGATGGCTACACCTTC.

The V gene is TRBV18, the J gene TRBJ1-1, with 7 bases that match TRBD1. Trimming took 3 bases from V and 1 from J; bases not matched to a gene: 2. Germline values: CDR1 KGHSH, CDR2 LQKENI. This CDR3 region has 14 residues. As DNA, the CDR3 is TGTGCCAGCTCACCTCGGACAGGGAACACTGAAGCTTTCTTT. This sequence encodes CASSPRTGNTEAFF. The full variable domain, completed using reference TRBV18 and TRBJ1-1, is NAGVMQNPRHLVRRRGQEARLRCSPMKGHSHVYWYRQLPEEGLKFMVYLQKENIIDESGMPKERFSAEFPKEGPSILRIQQVVRGDSAAYFCASSPRTGNTEAFFGQGTRLTVV.

This clone was found once. The CDR3 protein is CASSMYGGTTDTQYF. The CDR3 DNA is TGTGCCAGTAGTATGTACGGGGGAACTACAGATACGCAGTATTTT. The chain is built from TRBV19 and TRBJ2-3; D might be TRBD2 (6 bases). CDR1 LNHDA and CDR2 SQIVND come from the germline V gene (reference sequence). Trimming pared 3 bases from V and 3 bases from J, leaving 13 bases between. The CDR3 loop spans 15 amino acids. The complete variable domain, with remaining parts taken from reference TRBV19 and TRBJ2-3, reads DGGITQSPKYLFRKEGQNVTLSCEQNLNHDAMYWYRQDPGQGLRLIYYSQIVNDFQKGDIAEGYSVSREKKESFPLTVTSAQKNPTAFYLCASSMYGGTTDTQYFGPGTRLTVL.

This chain links TRBV21-1 with TRBJ1-2. TRBV21-1 is a known pseudogene. The CDR3 extends over 14 amino acids. DNA for the CDR3: TGTGCCAGCAGGCTACGAGGTCCCACGTATGGCTACACCTTC. Encoded protein: CASRLRGPTYGYTF.